These T cell receptor beta chains were read from a single sample in a study of T cell responses to AZD1222 COVID-19 vaccine. TCRdb's table, derived via immunoSEQ multiplex PCR, lists solely in-frame clones and lacks some. This sample has tens of thousands of clones, with roughly 87% found just once. The input for sequencing was peripheral blood, taken on day 0 of AZD1222 vaccination. These receptors came from an adult in good health. CDR3s include the opening cysteine and the closing phenylalanine or tryptophan. Fields, in order: V gene, D gene, clone size, J gene, CDR3 length, CDR3 DNA, CDR3 protein. The D gene is left open where the match is weak. Expanded clones get a size class; other rows say once, few or many, or leave the size out.

v_call: TRBV11-3; d_call: .; clone_size: .; j_call: TRBJ2-7; cdr3_length: 14; cdr3_nt: TGTGCCAGCAGCCTCGCTCTAATGGGGAGGGAGCAGTACTTC; cdr3_aa: CASSLALMGREQYF
v_call: TRBV7-3; d_call: .; clone_size: .; j_call: TRBJ2-3; cdr3_length: 15; cdr3_nt: TGTGCCAGCAGCCCACTGGCCCTTAAGGGGGATACGCAGTATTTT; cdr3_aa: CASSPLALKGDTQYF
v_call: TRBV3-1/TRBV3-2; d_call: TRBD2; clone_size: .; j_call: TRBJ2-5; cdr3_length: 16; cdr3_nt: TGTGCCAGCAGCCAAGGAGGGAGGCGGGGAGGGGAGACCCAGTACTTC; cdr3_aa: CASSQGGRRGGETQYF
v_call: TRBV27; d_call: .; clone_size: few; j_call: TRBJ1-3; cdr3_length: 15; cdr3_nt: TGTGCCAGCAAGGGAATCCGAGAGACTGGAAACACCATATATTTT; cdr3_aa: CASKGIRETGNTIYF
v_call: TRBV7-2; d_call: .; clone_size: .; j_call: TRBJ2-3; cdr3_length: 16; cdr3_nt: TGTGCCAGCAGCTTATTTGGATCGGAATCCACAGATACGCAGTATTTT; cdr3_aa: CASSLFGSESTDTQYF
v_call: TRBV28; d_call: .; clone_size: .; j_call: TRBJ2-2; cdr3_length: 15; cdr3_nt: TGTGCCAGCAGTTTACCCGCTTTGAACACCGGGGAGCTGTTTTTT; cdr3_aa: CASSLPALNTGELFF
v_call: TRBV12-3/TRBV12-4; d_call: .; clone_size: .; j_call: TRBJ1-4; cdr3_length: 13; cdr3_nt: TGTGCCAGCAGTCCAGGGCCTGGGGAAAAACTGTTTTTT; cdr3_aa: CASSPGPGEKLFF
v_call: TRBV5-1; d_call: .; clone_size: .; j_call: TRBJ1-2; cdr3_length: 16; cdr3_nt: TGCGCCAGCAGCGTGAACTCGGGACGGGATGGGAAAGGCTACACCTTC; cdr3_aa: CASSVNSGRDGKGYTF
v_call: TRBV28; d_call: TRBD1; clone_size: .; j_call: TRBJ2-7; cdr3_length: 13; cdr3_nt: TGTGCCAGCACCGGGACAGGGGTCTACGAGCAGTACTTC; cdr3_aa: CASTGTGVYEQYF
v_call: TRBV7-9; d_call: TRBD1; clone_size: .; j_call: TRBJ2-6; cdr3_length: 17; cdr3_nt: TGTGCCAGCAGCAACGGACAGGGAGTCTCTGGGGCCAACGTCCTGACTTTC; cdr3_aa: CASSNGQGVSGANVLTF
v_call: TRBV3-1/TRBV3-2; d_call: .; clone_size: .; j_call: TRBJ1-2; cdr3_length: 16; cdr3_nt: TGTGCCAGCAGCCATAATTACAGGTTTGCTAACTATGGCTACACCTTC; cdr3_aa: CASSHNYRFANYGYTF
v_call: TRBV5-1; d_call: .; clone_size: .; j_call: TRBJ2-1; cdr3_length: 11; cdr3_nt: TGCGCCAGCAGCTTGGCTGCCAAGCAGTTCTTC; cdr3_aa: CASSLAAKQFF
v_call: TRBV19; d_call: .; clone_size: .; j_call: TRBJ2-2; cdr3_length: 16; cdr3_nt: TGTGCCAGTAGTATAGCGGGCGGGAATGTGGCCGGGGAGCTGTTTTTT; cdr3_aa: CASSIAGGNVAGELFF
v_call: TRBV28; d_call: TRBD2; clone_size: .; j_call: TRBJ2-1; cdr3_length: 17; cdr3_nt: TGTGCCAGCAGTTTATATTTGGGACTGGCGGGGGACAATGAGCAGTTCTTC; cdr3_aa: CASSLYLGLAGDNEQFF